The 18 T cell receptor beta chains below come from one sample, sequenced in a study of blood T cell repertoires in COVID-19. Sequencing used immunoSEQ multiplex PCR; TCRdb keeps in-frame clones, though not all of them. The table lists around 140,000 clones, 85% to 90% of them singletons. The sample consisted of peripheral blood. These receptors all come from a woman between 55 and 75 years old with acute or convalescent COVID-19.

The chain has TRBV7-9 and TRBJ2-5; 9 bases line up with TRBD2. CDR3 length: 15 residues. With 6 bases clipped from V and 2 bases from J, the junction kept 7 bases outside the gene matches. Germline V gene data show CDR1 as SEHNR and CDR2 as FQNEAQ (reference sequence). CDR3: CASRRVLAGQETQYF. The DNA for the CDR3 is TGTGCCAGCAGACGAGTCCTAGCGGGGCAAGAGACCCAGTACTTC.

This clone appeared a few times. The rearrangement links TRBV19 to TRBJ1-2; the D is unclear. Looked up from germline, CDR1 is LNHDA and CDR2 is SQIVND (reference sequence). V was trimmed by 7 bases and J by 7 bases, leaving 13 bases between them. This CDR3 is 12 amino acids long. For the CDR3, the DNA is TGTGCCAGTAACCAGGTTGGGAGTGGCTACACCTTC. As protein: CASNQVGSGYTF.

The CDR3 sequence: CASKGTGSFAGNTIYF. For the CDR3, the DNA is TGTGCCAGTAAAGGGACAGGGAGCTTTGCTGGAAACACCATATATTTT. This rearrangement joins TRBV28 to TRBJ1-3, with 9 bases matching TRBD1. V gave up 9 bases and J gave up 2 bases; unmatched junction bases: 11. Germline-derived CDR1 and CDR2 are MDHEN and SYDVKM. This CDR3 spans 16 amino acids.

Here the CDR3 reads CASSSPILSGGQNIQYF. As DNA, the CDR3 is TGTGCCAGCAGTTCTCCCATTCTGTCAGGGGGCCAAAACATTCAGTACTTC. J is TRBJ2-4 and V is TRBV28; 8 nucleotides agree with TRBD1. Germline V gene data show CDR1 as MDHEN and CDR2 as SYDVKM. With V trimmed by 4 bases and J by 5 bases, 13 bases remained unmatched. This CDR3 spans 17 amino acids.

The chain uses TRBV15 and TRBJ1-5; TRBD1 matches 9 bases. The germline V gene has CDR1 LNHNV and CDR2 YYDKDF (reference sequence). The CDR3 spans 15 residues. V shed 1 base and J 4 bases; nucleotides not matched to a gene: 2. In DNA, the CDR3 is TGTGCCACCAGCAGAGTTGGACAGGGGAATCAGCCCCAGCATTTT. It translates to CATSRVGQGNQPQHF.

The V and J genes are TRBV10-1 and TRBJ1-4; 8 nucleotides line up with TRBD1. Trimming took 10 bases from V and 11 from J; bases not matched to a gene: 9. The CDR3 consists of 12 residues. CDR1 is WNHNN and CDR2 is SYGVQD in the germline V gene (reference sequence). CDR3 sequence reads: CANQTGEEKLFF. The CDR3 DNA sequence: TGCGCCAACCAGACAGGGGAGGAGAAACTGTTTTTT.

This clone has a single count. V gene TRBV5-1 combines with J gene TRBJ1-2; a possible D gene is TRBD1 (6 bases). The V end lost 6 bases, the J end lost 4 bases, and 22 bases lay between the germline ends. This CDR3 has 16 amino acids. Germline V gene lookup returns CDR1 SGHRS and CDR2 YFSETQ. The CDR3 is CASTLGTLTSSYGYTF. As DNA, the CDR3 is TGCGCCAGCACCCTCGGGACACTTACTTCTAGCTATGGCTACACCTTC.

In the case of this clone: A read error may account for a junction end that differs from germline. The V call is TRBV19, the J call TRBJ1-2; 7 bases line up with TRBD1. The germline CDR1 and CDR2 sequences are LNHDA and SQIVND (reference sequence). This CDR3 contains 12 residues. This chain's CDR3 is CASSWTGDSLAF. The CDR3 DNA sequence: TGTGCCAGTAGTTGGACAGGCGATTCATTAGCCTTC.

The chain is built from TRBV6-5 and TRBJ1-1, with D unclear. Germline assignment: CDR1 MNHEY and CDR2 SVGAGI. The CDR3 has 14 amino acids. V lost 2 bases and J lost 1, with 8 bases in between. In nucleotides, the CDR3 is TGTGCCAGCAGTTACCCCGGGAGGAACACTGAAGCTTTCTTT. Encoded protein: CASSYPGRNTEAFF.

The chain couples TRBV7-2 to TRBJ2-5; 9 positions agree with TRBD1. Germline values: CDR1 SGHTA, CDR2 FQGNSA. V shed 6 bases and J 5 bases; nucleotides not matched to a gene: 10. The CDR3 is 15 residues long. This CDR3 is CASRTSAGTGETQYF. CDR3 in DNA: TGTGCCAGCAGGACATCAGCGGGGACAGGGGAGACCCAGTACTTC.

The chain combines TRBV28 with TRBJ1-1; TRBD1 might be the D (6 bases). V dropped 11 bases and J dropped 6 bases, with 16 bases sitting between them. Germline V lookup: CDR1 MDHEN, CDR2 SYDVKM. The CDR3 is 12 amino acids. For the CDR3, the DNA is TGTGCCGCCGGGGGGCAGGAAGCTGAAGCTTTCTTT. It encodes CAAGGQEAEAFF.

This chain links TRBV7-9 with TRBJ2-1; no clear D. Deletions cut 0 bases from V and 15 bases from J, with 9 bases between. Germline V lookup: CDR1 SEHNR, CDR2 FQNEAQ (reference sequence). The CDR3 extends over 11 amino acids. The CDR3 protein is CASSLAESGFF. CDR3 DNA: TGTGCCAGCAGCTTAGCCGAGTCAGGGTTCTTC.

This chain links TRBV10-1 with TRBJ2-3, with 7 bases aligning to TRBD2. The germline CDR1 and CDR2 sequences are WNHNN and SYGVQD (reference sequence). CDR3 length: 16 amino acids. Germline trimming cut 5 bases from V and 1 base from J; bases unmatched to any gene: 9. In nucleotides, the CDR3 is TGCGCCAGCAGTTCCCCCGGACTAGAGGGCACAGATACGCAGTATTTT. The encoded protein is CASSSPGLEGTDTQYF.

This chain uses TRBV6-1 with TRBJ2-7, with a possible D match to TRBD1 (5 bases). The CDR3 extends over 15 amino acids. Trimming took off 3 bases at V and 3 bases at J, with 15 bases between the two ends. CDR1 and CDR2 (germline): MNHNS, SASEGT. CDR3 DNA: TGTGCCAGCAGTGATCCTATGACAGTGTACTACGAGCAGTACTTC. Amino acid sequence: CASSDPMTVYYEQYF.

The DNA of the CDR3 is TGTGCCAGCAGTGAAAGCCCGTTACGGCCCCAGCATTTT. Translation: CASSESPLRPQHF. The chain links TRBV6-1 to TRBJ1-5; D ambiguous. This CDR3 comprises 13 residues. Trimming shortened V by 2 bases and J by 9 bases, and 11 bases separated the two germline ends. From germline, CDR1 is MNHNS and CDR2 SASEGT.

This clone showed up just once. The V and J genes are TRBV28 and TRBJ2-5; 9 bases map to TRBD1. The CDR3 totals 13 residues. Germline V gene sequence: CDR1 MDHEN, CDR2 SYDVKM. The ends lost 6 bases at V and 5 bases at J; junction bases unmatched: 4. CDR3 region: CASRTGGAETQYF. The CDR3 DNA follows: TGTGCCAGCAGGACAGGGGGGGCGGAGACCCAGTACTTC. The complete variable domain, with remaining parts taken from reference TRBV28 and TRBJ2-5, reads DVKVTQSSRYLVKRTGEKVFLECVQDMDHENMFWYRQDPGLGLRLIYFSYDVKMKEKGDIPEGYSVSREKKERFSLILESASTNQTSMYLCASRTGGAETQYFGPGTRLLVL.

This rearrangement joins TRBV5-1 to TRBJ1-2, with 12 bases fitting TRBD1. The CDR3 spans 14 residues. The trim removed 4 bases at V and 7 bases at J, leaving 5 bases unmatched. Germline values: CDR1 SGHRS, CDR2 YFSETQ. CDR3 sequence (DNA): TGCGCCAGCAGCAACGGGACAGGGGGCGCTGGCTACACCTTC. It encodes CASSNGTGGAGYTF.

The CDR3 sequence: CASSVGRMDRVTDTQYF. CDR3 bases: TGTGCCAGCAGCGTAGGTAGGATGGACAGGGTCACAGATACGCAGTATTTT. The rearrangement joins TRBV9 to TRBJ2-3; TRBD1 agrees at 8 bases. V trimming: 0 bases; J trimming: 2 bases; junction bases outside the gene matches: 8. There are 17 residues in the CDR3. Germline V lookup: CDR1 SGDLS, CDR2 YYNGEE.